A single sample is the source of the 27 T cell receptor beta chains below, sequenced in a study of T cells in Graves' hyperthyroidism and ophthalmopathy. Researchers took RNA transcripts and amplified the TCR beta CDR3 regions from them. The TCR CDR3 first-round RT-PCR relied on the HTBI primer set. TCRdb passed the multiplex PCR reads through MiXCR, listing each CDR3 protein once. The data contain roughly 740,000 distinct CDR3 sequences, roughly 15% of them singletons. Sequencing was performed on blood. The receptors come from a man aged 18-30 years with Graves' hyperthyroidism.

The chain joins TRBV12-5 to TRBJ2-2; possible D gene TRBD2, 5 bases. V was clipped by 4 bases and J by 4 bases, with 13 bases between them. This CDR3 spans 15 amino acids. CDR1 and CDR2 (germline): LGHNT, FRNRAP. The CDR3 sequence is CASGSLLGSTGELFF. Here the CDR3 DNA reads TGTGCTAGTGGTTCTCTCTTGGGGAGCACCGGGGAGCTGTTTTTT. Using reference TRBV12-5 and TRBJ2-2 for the parts outside the CDR3, the full variable domain is DARVTQTPRHKVTEMGQEVTMRCQPILGHNTVFWYRQTMMQGLELLAYFRNRAPLDDSGMPKDRFSAEMPDATLATLKIQPSEPRDSAVYFCASGSLLGSTGELFFGEGSRLTVL.

This clonotype was picked up one time. V is TRBV7-3 and J is TRBJ2-2, with 8 bases aligning to TRBD2. The trim removed 5 bases at V and 8 bases at J, leaving 7 bases unmatched. CDR1 and CDR2 (germline): SGHTA, FQGTGA. This CDR3 has 14 amino acids. CDR3 residues: CASSLSGSMGELFF. The CDR3 DNA reads TGTGCCAGCAGCCTCAGCGGGAGCATGGGGGAGCTGTTTTTT.

The chain combines TRBV13 with TRBJ2-1; perhaps TRBD2 as D (6 bases). Germline V lookup: CDR1 PRHDT, CDR2 FYEKMQ (reference sequence). The V end lost 5 bases, the J end lost 7 bases, and 18 bases lay between the germline ends. CDR3 size: 15 residues. CDR3 DNA: TGTGCCAGCAGCCTCCCGGGAGCCCCCCGGAATGAGCAGTTCTTC. This gives the protein CASSLPGAPRNEQFF.

This clonotype was seen at least ten times. The V and J genes are TRBV12-3 or TRBV12-4 and TRBJ2-7, with D perhaps matching TRBD2 (5 bases). The CDR3 consists of 14 residues. With 6 bases removed from V and 7 bases from J, the gap between germline ends came to 19 bases. Here the CDR3 reads CASSSPGQSGEQYF. In DNA form, the CDR3 reads TGTGCCAGCAGCAGCCCGGGTCAGTCGGGAGAGCAGTACTTC.

This clonotype turned up a few times. This rearrangement joins TRBV9 to TRBJ2-3; 8 positions agree with TRBD2. Germline trimming cut 0 bases from V and 6 bases from J; bases unmatched to any gene: 6. There are 15 residues in the CDR3. Germline V gene lookup returns CDR1 SGDLS and CDR2 YYNGEE. This CDR3 is CASSVAGRASDTQYF. The CDR3 DNA follows: TGTGCCAGCAGCGTAGCCGGGAGGGCCTCGGATACGCAGTATTTT.

The chain employs TRBV7-9 and TRBJ2-3; the D gene is possibly TRBD2 (5 bases). V was trimmed by 5 bases and J by 5 bases, leaving 14 bases between them. The CDR3 loop spans 14 amino acids. Germline-derived CDR1 and CDR2 are SEHNR and FQNEAQ (reference sequence). CDR3 in DNA: TGTGCCAGCAGCCAACAAGGAGGAGGAGATACGCAGTATTTT. This codes for CASSQQGGGDTQYF.

This clonotype has only a few counts. The rearrangement uses TRBV25-1 and TRBJ2-3; D gene uncertain. The CDR3 contains 14 residues. CDR1 is MGHDK, CDR2 SYGVNS, per germline. V lost 4 bases, J lost 1 base, and 9 bases lay in between. CDR3 nucleotides: TGTGCCAGCAGTGTAGCTTTCGGCACAGATACGCAGTATTTT. Its translation: CASSVAFGTDTQYF.

In this sample, this clonotype turned up a few times. The rearrangement uses TRBV20-1 and TRBJ2-3; a possible D gene is TRBD2 (7 bases). Germline V lookup: CDR1 DFQATT, CDR2 SNEGSKA (reference sequence). The V end lost 6 bases, the J end lost 0 bases, and 13 bases lay between the germline ends. This CDR3 is 14 amino acids long. The CDR3 protein is CSARGGDSTDTQYF. In DNA form, the CDR3 reads TGCAGTGCCAGGGGAGGGGATAGCACAGATACGCAGTATTTT.

The rearrangement links TRBV6-2 or TRBV6-3 to TRBJ1-2; a possible D gene is TRBD1 (5 bases). V dropped 8 bases and J dropped 4 bases, with 20 bases sitting between them. The CDR3 totals 15 residues. Germline CDR1 is MNHEY and CDR2 is SVGEGT. The CDR3 is CASGPGSPLVYGYTF. In nucleotides, the CDR3 is TGTGCCAGCGGGCCAGGGTCTCCTCTTGTCTATGGCTACACCTTC.

The chain recombines TRBV5-1 with TRBJ2-7, with TRBD1 matching 9 bases. V gave up 2 bases and J gave up 5 bases; unmatched junction bases: 5. The CDR3 length is 14 residues. Germline CDR1 and CDR2: SGHRS and YFSETQ. The CDR3 loop is CASSFGQGLHEQYF. Written as DNA, the CDR3 is TGCGCCAGCAGCTTTGGACAGGGGTTACACGAGCAGTACTTC.

As for this clonotype: A much larger clone sits a single nucleotide away, making a read error possible. The chain has TRBV28 and TRBJ2-3; D is ambiguous. The CDR3 extends over 15 amino acids. Germline V lookup: CDR1 MDHEN, CDR2 SYDVKM. In DNA form, the CDR3 reads TGTGCCAGCACCCAGCCCTTTGGGGAAGCAGATATGCAGTATTTT. Encoded protein: CASTQPFGEADMQYF.

The CDR3 here is CSARPPGQGQYNEQFF. CDR3 DNA sequence: TGCAGTGCTAGACCCCCGGGACAGGGGCAGTACAATGAGCAGTTCTTC. The V gene is TRBV20-1, the J gene TRBJ2-1, with 10 bases that match TRBD1. CDR3 length: 16 amino acids. Losses at the gene ends were 2 bases for V and 4 bases for J; bases not matched to a gene: 8. Germline-derived CDR1 and CDR2 are DFQATT and SNEGSKA (reference sequence).

This clonotype has ten or more counts. The chain links TRBV6-5 to TRBJ2-1, with D possibly matching TRBD1 (5 bases). The CDR3 sequence is 12 residues long. The germline CDR1 and CDR2 sequences are MNHEY and SVGAGI. The V and J ends lost 2 bases and 8 bases respectively, with 7 bases between them. DNA of the CDR3: TGTGCCAGCAGTTACGGGGCCCATGAGCAGTTCTTC. Encoded protein: CASSYGAHEQFF.

This clonotype appeared a few times. The CDR3 nucleotides read TGTGCCAGTAGTTCCTTCGGAGGGTACTCTGGGGCCAACGTCCTGACTTTC. Translated: CASSSFGGYSGANVLTF. The chain recombines TRBV19 with TRBJ2-6; tentative D call: TRBD2 (6 bases). Deletions cut 5 bases from V and 0 bases from J, with 14 bases between. The germline CDR1 and CDR2 sequences are LNHDA and SQIVND (reference sequence). This CDR3 is built from 17 residues.

The genes are TRBV20-1 and TRBJ2-1; 10 bases map to TRBD2. Looked up from germline, CDR1 is DFQATT and CDR2 is SNEGSKA (reference sequence). This CDR3 contains 17 residues. V lost 0 bases, J lost 4 bases, and 9 bases stayed unmatched. CDR3 DNA: TGCAGTGCTAGAGATCTGGGGAGCGGGAGGGGTTACAATGAGCAGTTCTTC. It yields the protein CSARDLGSGRGYNEQFF.

This clonotype occurred a few times. In DNA form, the CDR3 reads TGCAGTGCTAGAGATTCGGCTAGCGGTACCTACGAGCAGTACTTC. This sequence encodes CSARDSASGTYEQYF. The chain combines TRBV20-1 with TRBJ2-7, with 7 bases matching TRBD2. The junction had 7 bases not matched to a gene; V was cut back by 0 bases and J by 2 bases. The CDR3 has 15 residues. Germline CDR1 DFQATT, CDR2 SNEGSKA (reference sequence).

This clonotype was seen many times. The chain is built from TRBV7-9 and TRBJ2-7, with 9 bases fitting TRBD1. The CDR3 contains 15 residues. Germline-derived CDR1 and CDR2 are SEHNR and FQNEAQ (reference sequence). The junction had 7 bases not matched to a gene; V was cut back by 5 bases and J by 2 bases. CDR3 nucleotide sequence: TGTGCCAGCAGCCAGGGGGGGACAGGGCCCTACGAGCAGTACTTC. Its protein is CASSQGGTGPYEQYF.

This sequence joins TRBV29-1 and TRBJ2-7; D is perhaps TRBD2 (6 bases). Germline V gives CDR1 SQVTM, CDR2 ANQGSEA. With 4 bases removed from V and 2 bases from J, the gap between germline ends came to 12 bases. The CDR3 sequence is 13 residues long. This chain's CDR3 is CSVVGGVTYEQYF. In nucleotides, the CDR3 is TGCAGCGTTGTGGGGGGAGTGACCTACGAGCAGTACTTC.

In DNA, the CDR3 is TGTGCCAGCACCCCCATGGGGGGGAATGAGCAGTTCTTC. This encodes CASTPMGGNEQFF. The V call is TRBV14, the J call TRBJ2-1; 7 bases map to TRBD2. Germline lookup yields CDR1 SGHDN and CDR2 FVKESK. The V and J ends lost 7 bases and 7 bases, in that order; junction bases with no gene match: 7. The CDR3 has 13 residues.

This clonotype was picked up many times. The chain joins TRBV12-5 to TRBJ2-7; D is uncertain. CDR1 and CDR2 from the germline V gene are LGHNT and FRNRAP. Trimming shortened V by 2 bases and J by 0 bases, and 8 bases separated the two germline ends. CDR3 length equals 14 residues. This chain's CDR3 is CASGLSASSYEQYF. The DNA of the CDR3 is TGTGCTAGTGGTTTGTCCGCTAGCTCCTACGAGCAGTACTTC.

The chain has TRBV6-2 or TRBV6-3 and TRBJ2-7, with D maybe TRBD2 (5 bases). The CDR3 spans 13 residues. Germline V lookup: CDR1 MNHEY, CDR2 SVGEGT. Trimming took off 2 bases at V and 6 bases at J, with 11 bases between the two ends. The CDR3 DNA is TGTGCCAGCAGTTACCTTACTCGGGGCGAGCAGTACTTC. It encodes CASSYLTRGEQYF.

This clonotype was found a few times. The chain joins TRBV7-7 to TRBJ2-7; 11 bases align to TRBD2. Germline V lookup: CDR1 SSHAT, CDR2 FNYEAQ (reference sequence). The CDR3 spans 15 residues. V lost 6 bases, J lost 2 bases, and 6 bases stayed unmatched. Here the CDR3 DNA reads TGTGCCAGCAGTCGACTAGCGGGGAGAGCCTACGAGCAGTACTTC. Translated, it gives CASSRLAGRAYEQYF. The complete variable domain, with remaining parts taken from reference TRBV7-7 and TRBJ2-7, reads GAGVSQSPRYKVTKRGQDVTLRCDPISSHATLYWYQQALGQGPEFLTYFNYEAQPDKSGLPSDRFSAERPEGSISTLTIQRTEQRDSAMYRCASSRLAGRAYEQYFGPGTRLTVT.

Here the CDR3 reads CASSSPRQGGGLRAFF. Written as DNA, the CDR3 is TGTGCCAGCAGTTCCCCCCGGCAGGGCGGCGGACTGCGGGCTTTCTTT. The chain recombines TRBV28 with TRBJ1-1, with D perhaps TRBD1 (5 bases). The V gene's germline CDR1 is MDHEN and CDR2 SYDVKM. CDR3 size: 16 residues. V gave up 4 bases and J gave up 11 bases, with 26 bases separating them.

This clonotype was observed a few times. J is TRBJ2-5 and V is TRBV20-1, with D possibly matching TRBD2 (6 bases). Germline V gene sequence: CDR1 DFQATT, CDR2 SNEGSKA (reference sequence). This CDR3 has 13 residues. V dropped 5 bases and J dropped 1 base, with 11 bases sitting between them. The CDR3 sequence is CSAYGTFQETQYF. Written as DNA, the CDR3 is TGCAGTGCTTATGGGACTTTCCAAGAGACCCAGTACTTC.

The chain has TRBV6-1 and TRBJ2-2; 16 positions match TRBD2. J gave up 4 bases and V 5 bases, and 10 bases lay outside the gene matches. The CDR3 consists of 19 residues. Germline-derived CDR1 and CDR2 are MNHNS and SASEGT. The CDR3 is CASSRGLAGGRKSTGELFF. CDR3 DNA sequence: TGTGCCAGCAGTAGGGGACTAGCGGGAGGGCGAAAATCCACCGGGGAGCTGTTTTTT.

A few counts support this clonotype. DNA of the CDR3: TGTGCCAGCAGGGACGGACAGGGCCTCTACGAGCAGTACTTC. Translation: CASRDGQGLYEQYF. The chain has TRBV6-1 and TRBJ2-7, with 8 bases fitting TRBD1. The germline gives CDR1 MNHNS, CDR2 SASEGT. J lost 3 bases, V lost 6 bases, and 7 bases had no gene match. CDR3 length equals 14 residues.

The rearrangement links TRBV9 to TRBJ2-1, with 9 bases lining up with TRBD2. This CDR3 has 16 amino acids. V lost 2 bases, J lost 3 bases, and 6 bases stayed unmatched. Germline loops: CDR1 SGDLS, CDR2 YYNGEE. CDR3 amino acids: CASSVNAGGDYNEQFF. CDR3 DNA: TGTGCCAGCAGCGTTAACGCGGGAGGGGACTACAATGAGCAGTTCTTC.